This TCR beta chain emerged from a study of T-cell memory formation after mild COVID-19 listed by TCRdb under 2021. Study-level background: TCR sequence clusters from the two donors were found to be largely donor specific. In two donors, T-cell clones that expanded and contracted after mild COVID-19 were tracked by sequencing TCRalpha and TCRbeta repertoires over time. Two young, previously healthy adult volunteers made up the cohort, one male and one female. What the work shows at the level of the full study, not this receptor alone: The second-wave clones that peaked on day 37 were not confirmed to be SARS-CoV-2 specific. Some responding clones were detected in pre-infection memory, which suggested that pre-existing cross-reactive memory T cells had joined the SARS-CoV-2 response. Balanced CD4/CD8 phenotypes were observed for clones contracting from day 15 to 85, whereas a bias towards CD4+ was observed for a second wave of clones expanding from day 15 to 37. The study covered only two mild cases, and larger cohorts including severe cases with pre-infection samples were considered necessary. Contracting CD4+ clones were found mainly in CM and EM memory subsets, while CD8+ clones were enriched in EMRA.

The sequencer listed for this sample is Illumina NovaSeq 6000. TCRalpha and TCRbeta cDNA libraries were constructed by 5'RACE with constant-segment primers, with sample barcodes and unique molecular identifiers being introduced. RNA was extracted from every sample with Trizol reagent. The libraries were amplified in two PCR steps, and the second step added a second sample barcode and Illumina TruSeq adapters. Libraries were sequenced on an Illumina NovaSeq with 2 x 150 bp paired-end reads. The source study handled its data this way. Reads were demultiplexed and collapsed into UMI-guided consensus sequences with migec v1.2.7. Using mixcr v2.1.11, the UMI consensuses were aligned to TRA and TRB V and J templates and assembled into clonotypes. Expanded or contracted clonotypes were those called significant by both edgeR and NoisET, with noise models trained on biological replicates. edgeR calls used a false discovery rate-adjusted p below 0.01 and a log2 fold-change threshold of 1. As an exploratory analysis of dynamics, max-normalized trajectories of the 1000 most abundant clonotypes were examined by PCA with hierarchical clustering. Separately sequenced CD4+ and CD8+ repertoires were used to assign the CD4 or CD8 phenotype of responding clones. TCRdb trimmed public reads at Q25 via fastp, called clones via MiXCR and kept in-frame beta chains. Entries are consolidated by CDR3 protein sequence, retaining the most common genes and DNA. Here the V and J calls rest on TCRdb's processing, not on the authors' analysis. This sample gives roughly 620,000 distinct CDR3 sequences in total; about 20% of them show up just once. About 11% of the sample belongs to the ten largest clones.

Ficoll-Paque density gradient centrifugation was used to isolate PBMCs. A remark on this clonotype: The antigen it binds to is not known. Base qualities are not at hand, and no much larger clone is one base apart.

The clonotype comes from an adult woman who had mild COVID-19 (a few samples of this study predate the infection). The sample titles of this study are shuffled in the database, so cell type and time point are left out; the donor was told from shared clones. Material for sequencing was PBMCs or a T cell subset sorted from them (not recorded which).

The sequenced DNA: TGTGCCAGCAGTTGGGAGAGCACAGATACGCAGTATTTT. It codes for CASSWESTDTQYF. The chain links TRBV6-1 with TRBJ2-3; D gene: possibly TRBD2, on 5 matching bases. V sheds 5 bases and J sheds 0 bases, leaving 6 bases between their ends. The CDR1 and CDR2 encoded by the germline V gene are MNHNS and SASEGT. Reading from cysteine to phenylalanine, the CDR3 counts 13 amino acids. Only the CDR3 part of the read is kept: 39 bases, read in frame from the first base.